These 26 T cell receptor beta chains originate from one sample sequenced in a study of blood T cell repertoires in COVID-19. Libraries were prepared by immunoSEQ multiplex PCR; TCRdb keeps only in-frame clonotypes and omits some of them. The repertoire holds 70,000 to 100,000 clones, with more than 75% as singletons. Sequencing was carried out using peripheral blood. These receptors all come from a man aged 45-60 years with active or convalescent COVID-19.

This clone was found once. The chain recombines TRBV28 with TRBJ2-7; TRBD2 might be the D (5 bases). Trimming removed 7 bases from V and 0 bases from J, with 10 bases in between. This CDR3 spans 13 amino acids. Germline loops: CDR1 MDHEN, CDR2 SYDVKM. Here the CDR3 DNA reads TGTGCCAGCACCCCCGGGGACTCCTACGAGCAGTACTTC. It specifies CASTPGDSYEQYF. The full variable domain, with the rest looked up from reference TRBV28 and TRBJ2-7, is DVKVTQSSRYLVKRTGEKVFLECVQDMDHENMFWYRQDPGLGLRLIYFSYDVKMKEKGDIPEGYSVSREKKERFSLILESASTNQTSMYLCASTPGDSYEQYFGPGTRLTVT.

V is TRBV6-5 and J is TRBJ1-2; tentative D call: TRBD1 (6 bases). Per the germline V gene, CDR1 is MNHEY and CDR2 is SVGAGI. The V end lost 5 bases, the J end lost 5 bases, and 9 bases lay between the germline ends. The CDR3 extends over 12 amino acids. In nucleotides, the CDR3 is TGTGCCAGCAGTCGGACAGCATATGGCTACACCTTC. Amino acid sequence: CASSRTAYGYTF.

This clone was picked up one time. The chain is built from TRBV19 and TRBJ2-5; 10 bases fit TRBD2. Germline V gene data show CDR1 as LNHDA and CDR2 as SQIVND (reference sequence). The J segment lost 4 bases and the V segment lost 4 bases, leaving 9 bases of the junction unmatched. CDR3 size: 16 residues. CDR3 nucleotide sequence: TGTGCCAGTAGTAAAAGCGGGGGGGCGGTCGTAGAGACCCAGTACTTC. Its protein product is CASSKSGGAVVETQYF.

The rearrangement uses TRBV7-4 and TRBJ2-7; D unresolved. The CDR3 loop spans 13 amino acids. Trimming stripped 10 bases from V and 1 base from J, with 14 bases between. Germline CDR1 and CDR2: SGHVT and SQSDAQ. CDR3 bases: TGTGCCACCCACACTAAATCTTCCTACGAGCAGTACGTC. Translated, it gives CATHTKSSYEQYV.

The V call is TRBV27, the J call TRBJ2-2; TRBD1 is a possible D gene (5 bases). The CDR3 extends over 13 amino acids. V was trimmed by 3 bases and J by 7 bases, leaving 9 bases between them. Germline loops: CDR1 MNHEY, CDR2 SMNVEV (reference sequence). CDR3 DNA sequence: TGTGCCAGCAGTTTGCAAAGGGGCGGGGAGCTGTTTTTT. Translation: CASSLQRGGELFF.

The chain couples TRBV6-5 to TRBJ1-4; D unclear. The germline V and J ends were trimmed by 6 bases and 3 bases, with 11 bases remaining between them. Germline loops: CDR1 MNHEY, CDR2 SVGAGI. This CDR3 comprises 14 residues. CDR3 coding DNA: TGTGCCAGCAGCCGACACAGTTCTAATGAAAAACTGTTTTTT. Translated: CASSRHSSNEKLFF.

V gene TRBV28 combines with J gene TRBJ1-1; D ambiguous. Germline-derived CDR1 and CDR2 are MDHEN and SYDVKM. The CDR3 spans 16 residues. V was clipped by 4 bases and J by 0 bases, with 15 bases between them. CDR3: CASSSPSLDLNTEAFF. The CDR3 nucleotides read TGTGCCAGCAGTTCCCCCTCACTAGATCTGAACACTGAAGCTTTCTTT.

The chain joins TRBV24-1 to TRBJ2-2; D perhaps matches TRBD2 (7 bases). Trimming took 4 bases from V and 7 from J, leaving 18 bases between them. The CDR3 runs 16 residues. Germline CDR1 is KGHDR and CDR2 is SFDVKD. The chain's CDR3 is CATSDPSGGAGGELFF. The CDR3 bases are TGTGCCACCAGTGACCCTTCGGGGGGCGCGGGCGGGGAGCTGTTTTTT.

This chain uses TRBV5-6 with TRBJ1-3; no reliable D call. Trimming shortened V by 2 bases and J by 0 bases, and 3 bases separated the two germline ends. The germline V gene has CDR1 SGHDT and CDR2 YYEEEE. This CDR3 has 13 residues. CDR3 protein: CASSFYSGNTIYF. For the CDR3, the DNA is TGTGCCAGCAGCTTCTACTCTGGAAACACCATATATTTT.

The chain joins TRBV19 to TRBJ1-3; a possible D gene is TRBD1 (6 bases). The CDR3 totals 16 residues. Trimming left V 8 bases short and J 0 bases short, with 17 bases between. Germline V gene data show CDR1 as LNHDA and CDR2 as SQIVND (reference sequence). CDR3 residues: CASASGTTNSGNTIYF. DNA for the CDR3: TGTGCCAGTGCCTCCGGGACAACCAACTCTGGAAACACCATATATTTT.

The chain joins TRBV27 to TRBJ2-7, with D perhaps matching TRBD1 (5 bases). This CDR3 has 13 residues. Per germline, CDR1 MNHEY and CDR2 SMNVEV (reference sequence). V was shortened by 5 bases and J by 4 bases, with 12 bases between the two germline ends. CDR3 sequence reads: CASSPFSGYEQYF. The CDR3, as DNA: TGTGCCAGCAGTCCGTTTTCAGGGTACGAGCAGTACTTC.

This clone was seen just once. The CDR3 nucleotides read TGTGCCATCAGCCCAGATAACGAGCAGTACGTC. Amino acid sequence: CAISPDNEQYV. This chain links TRBV10-3 with TRBJ2-7; D unclear. The germline CDR1 and CDR2 sequences are ENHRY and SYGVKD. V lost 6 bases, J lost 5 bases, and 8 bases lay in between. The CDR3 consists of 11 residues.

The chain combines TRBV7-2 with TRBJ2-7, with 10 bases that match TRBD1. The V and J ends lost 5 bases and 3 bases, in that order; junction bases with no gene match: 7. Per germline, CDR1 SGHTA and CDR2 FQGNSA. The CDR3 covers 15 residues. For the CDR3, the DNA is TGTGCCAGCAGCCCTACGAGGACAGGGGGCTACGAGCAGTACTTC. Amino acids: CASSPTRTGGYEQYF.

This sequence joins TRBV18 and TRBJ2-1, with 12 bases that match TRBD2. Germline V gene lookup returns CDR1 KGHSH and CDR2 LQKENI. The trim removed 5 bases at V and 13 bases at J, leaving 9 bases unmatched. The CDR3 runs to 14 residues. CDR3 residues: CASSTLAGGRDQFF. In DNA form, the CDR3 reads TGTGCCAGCTCAACACTAGCGGGGGGCCGAGATCAGTTCTTC.

This clone was picked up one time. This rearrangement joins TRBV12-3 or TRBV12-4 to TRBJ1-1; D remains ambiguous. The V gene lost 2 bases and the J gene lost 6 bases, with 10 bases spanning the gap. The CDR3 has 13 residues. The CDR3 nucleotides are TGTGCCAGCAGTTTAACCAGGTTTGCTGAAGCTTTCTTT. This encodes CASSLTRFAEAFF.

The genes are TRBV6-6 and TRBJ1-1, with D unclear. The CDR3 has 9 residues. CDR1 is MNHNY and CDR2 is SVGAGI in the germline V gene (reference sequence). Trimming shortened V by 7 bases and J by 9 bases, and 6 bases separated the two germline ends. Here the CDR3 DNA reads TGTGCCAGCACCCTTAAAGCTTTCTTT. Amino acids: CASTLKAFF.

This rearrangement joins TRBV5-1 to TRBJ2-2; tentative D call: TRBD1 (6 bases). V was pared by 4 bases and J by 7 bases, with 11 bases between. From germline, CDR1 is SGHRS and CDR2 YFSETQ. CDR3 length: 13 residues. This CDR3 reads CASSLQGNGELFF. DNA for the CDR3: TGCGCCAGCAGCCTACAGGGTAACGGGGAGCTGTTTTTT.

This clone was seen a few times. This chain uses TRBV25-1 with TRBJ1-6; TRBD1 agrees at 7 bases. The CDR3 has 16 residues. Germline-derived CDR1 and CDR2 are MGHDK and SYGVNS. V lost 7 bases, J lost 6 bases, and 12 bases stayed unmatched. The CDR3 loop is CASIHLTGLRNSPLHF. CDR3 coding DNA: TGTGCCAGCATCCACCTGACAGGGCTGCGTAATTCACCCCTCCACTTT. Drawing the rest from reference TRBV25-1 and TRBJ1-6, the complete variable domain is EADIYQTPRYLVIGTGKKITLECSQTMGHDKMYWYQQDPGMELHLIHYSYGVNSTEKGDLSSESTVSRIRTEHFPLTLESARPSHTSQYLCASIHLTGLRNSPLHFGNGTRLTVT.

CDR3 region: CASSETGDNQPQHF. CDR3 in DNA: TGTGCCAGCAGCGAGACAGGGGACAATCAGCCCCAGCATTTT. The chain couples TRBV6-4 to TRBJ1-5, with 8 bases identical to TRBD1. Germline V gene sequence: CDR1 MRHNA, CDR2 SNTAGT. The CDR3 runs to 14 residues. With V trimmed by 6 bases and J by 3 bases, 4 bases remained unmatched.

The V and J genes are TRBV10-1 and TRBJ2-7, with a weak D call TRBD1 (6 bases). The CDR3 extends over 12 amino acids. Germline-derived CDR1 and CDR2 are WNHNN and SYGVQD (reference sequence). Trimming removed 7 bases from V and 3 bases from J, with 10 bases in between. This CDR3 is CASTRDNYEQYF. The CDR3 nucleotides are TGCGCCAGCACTAGGGACAACTACGAGCAGTACTTC.

V usage is TRBV5-1 and J usage is TRBJ2-1; D perhaps matches TRBD1 (6 bases). The CDR3 spans 14 residues. Germline CDR1 SGHRS, CDR2 YFSETQ. V was shortened by 1 base and J by 4 bases, with 9 bases between the two germline ends. The CDR3 DNA reads as TGCGCCAGCAGCTTGACGACAGGATACAATGAGCAGTTCTTC. The encoded protein is CASSLTTGYNEQFF.

The gene calls are TRBV30 and TRBJ1-4; 7 bases are a match to TRBD1. CDR1 is GTSNPN, CDR2 SVGIG, per germline (reference sequence). This CDR3 has 14 residues. V gave up 3 bases and J gave up 4 bases; unmatched junction bases: 5. CDR3 DNA: TGTGCCTGGAGAGGGACAGCATTTAATGAAAAACTGTTTTTT. Its translation is CAWRGTAFNEKLFF.

The rearrangement uses TRBV28 and TRBJ1-2, with D maybe TRBD1 (6 bases). CDR3 size: 13 residues. CDR1 MDHEN and CDR2 SYDVKM come from the germline V gene. Trimming pared 8 bases from V and 4 bases from J, leaving 14 bases between. The CDR3 sequence: CASLSGAAYGYTF. The DNA for the CDR3 is TGTGCCAGCTTGTCAGGGGCGGCCTATGGCTACACCTTC.

The rearrangement joins TRBV25-1 to TRBJ1-3; D possibly corresponds to TRBD1 (6 bases). This CDR3 comprises 14 residues. Germline assignment: CDR1 MGHDK and CDR2 SYGVNS. Trimming removed 2 bases at V and 4 bases at J, with 9 bases between. CDR3 amino acids: CASSERGLGNTIYF. The CDR3 DNA reads TGTGCCAGCAGTGAAAGGGGGTTGGGAAACACCATATATTTT.

The V call is TRBV9, the J call TRBJ2-3, with 10 nucleotides matching TRBD1. V lost 4 bases, J lost 5 bases, and 10 bases stayed unmatched. The CDR3 loop spans 16 amino acids. The V gene's germline CDR1 is SGDLS and CDR2 YYNGEE. As DNA, the CDR3 is TGTGCCAGCAGCAGCCGACAGGGGGCTGGTGGAGATACGCAGTATTTT. This codes for CASSSRQGAGGDTQYF.

The CDR3: CASSTGGPTEAFF. CDR3 sequence (DNA): TGTGCCAGCAGTACAGGGGGCCCCACTGAAGCTTTCTTT. The chain carries TRBV6-5 and TRBJ1-1, with 9 bases matching TRBD1. Losses at the gene ends were 5 bases for V and 4 bases for J; bases not matched to a gene: 2. CDR1 and CDR2 from the germline V gene are MNHEY and SVGAGI. The length of the CDR3 is 13 residues.